Sequencing of this T cell receptor beta chain was carried out in a study of shared clonotypes between healthy human individuals. The method was immunoSEQ multiplex PCR; TCRdb's version includes in-frame clones alone and lacks a portion of them. Here the sample spans roughly 1,500,000 clones, approximately 98.5% being singletons. The CDR3 is made up of 16 amino acids. Deletions cut 2 bases from V and 0 bases from J, with 13 bases between. Germline values: CDR1 KGHSH, CDR2 LQKENI. This receptor was taken from a man aged 30 to 39 in good health. The sample consisted of naive CD4+ T cells sorted from blood. Subset reported: CD45RA+ positively selected. The chain has TRBV18 and TRBJ1-1; D is unclear. CDR3 sequence reads: CASSPMASPLNTEAFF. CDR3 nucleotides: TGTGCCAGCTCACCAATGGCAAGTCCTTTGAACACTGAAGCTTTCTTT.